These T cell receptor beta chains were read from a single sample in a study of cytomegalovirus exposure and HLA in healthy donors. The repertoire was sequenced with immunoSEQ multiplex PCR; TCRdb's copy has only in-frame clones and lacks some. The table records roughly 88,000 clones, 55% to 75% of them present only once. The sequenced material came from PBMCs. All receptors derive from a man over 45 in good health and CMV-seronegative. Each CDR3 is given with its conserved first and last residue. D genes are given only for firm matches. Clone size appears in some rows only: once, few, many, or a class for an expanded clone.

CASSVGNRAEKLFF,TGTGCCAGCAGCGTAGGAAACAGGGCGGAAAAACTGTTTTTT,TRBJ1-4,TRBV9,-,-
CARSRKREQPQHF,TGTGCCAGAAGCCGGAAACGGGAACAGCCCCAGCATTTT,TRBJ1-5,TRBV5-3,-,-
CASSWTGGLAGPNEQFF,TGCGCCAGCAGCTGGACCGGGGGACTAGCGGGACCCAATGAGCAGTTCTTC,TRBJ2-1,TRBV5-1,TRBD2,once
CASSVYGINQPQHF,TGTGCCAGTAGTGTGTACGGGATCAATCAGCCCCAGCATTTT,TRBJ1-5,TRBV19,-,-
CASSTGTRNTIYF,TGTGCCAGTAGTACCGGGACAAGAAACACCATATATTTT,TRBJ1-3,TRBV19,-,few
CASSLSTVIYGYTF,TGTGCCAGCAGTTTGAGTACAGTCATCTATGGCTACACCTTC,TRBJ1-2,TRBV28,-,-
CASSPIRGATEAFF,TGTGCCAGCAGCCCAATCAGGGGAGCCACTGAAGCTTTCTTT,TRBJ1-1,TRBV11-2,-,-
CASSPGYEPQHF,TGTGCCAGCAGCCCAGGGTACGAGCCCCAGCATTTT,TRBJ1-5,TRBV6-6,-,-
CASSTGNYGYTF,TGTGCCAGCTCCACGGGGAACTATGGCTACACCTTC,TRBJ1-2,TRBV18,-,-
CASGLGQRPYGYTF,TGTGCTAGTGGTTTGGGACAGAGGCCTTATGGCTACACCTTC,TRBJ1-2,TRBV12-5,-,-
CASSDRTDQETQYF,TGTGCCAGCAGTGACAGGACAGATCAAGAGACCCAGTACTTC,TRBJ2-5,TRBV2,-,-
CASSRDREEKLFF,TGTGCCAGCAGCCGGGACAGGGAAGAAAAACTGTTTTTT,TRBJ1-4,TRBV7-9,TRBD1,-
CATHPTGYYTEAFF,TGTGCCACCCATCCGACAGGGTATTACACTGAAGCTTTCTTT,TRBJ1-1,TRBV19,TRBD1,-
CAWSVRGLITNEKLFF,TGTGCCTGGAGTGTTAGGGGGCTTATAACTAATGAAAAACTGTTTTTT,TRBJ1-4,TRBV30,TRBD1,-
CASSLHGTSSHNEQFF,TGCGCCAGCAGCCTTCACGGGACTAGTAGCCACAATGAGCAGTTCTTC,TRBJ2-1,TRBV4-1,TRBD2,-
CASSEAGPYNEQFF,TGTGCCAGCAGCGAGGCGGGTCCTTACAATGAGCAGTTCTTC,TRBJ2-1,TRBV7-3,-,-
CASSLRLDRGYEKLFF,TGTGCCAGCAGCTTGCGTTTGGACAGGGGTTACGAAAAACTGTTTTTT,TRBJ1-4,TRBV5-5,TRBD1,few
CASSPEGGIGETQYF,TGTGCCAGCAGCCCGGAAGGGGGAATTGGAGAGACCCAGTACTTC,TRBJ2-5,TRBV5-8,-,-
CASSPPDRGQETQYF,TGTGCCAGCTCACCGCCGGACAGGGGGCAGGAGACCCAGTACTTC,TRBJ2-5,TRBV18,TRBD1,-
CASSPPFGSDEQFF,TGTGCCAGCTCACCACCGTTCGGGAGCGATGAGCAGTTCTTC,TRBJ2-1,TRBV18,-,few
CASSGVRGDSPLHF,TGTGCCAGCAGTGGCGTGCGGGGGGATTCACCCCTCCACTTT,TRBJ1-6,TRBV6-5,-,-
CAISVTGVRNSPLHF,TGTGCCATCAGTGTGACAGGGGTTCGCAATTCACCCCTCCACTTT,TRBJ1-6,TRBV10-3,TRBD1,few
CASTSGISGNTIYF,TGCGCCAGCACCTCAGGGATCTCTGGAAACACCATATATTTT,TRBJ1-3,TRBV5-1,-,-
CASSLGGENKYF,TGTGCCAGCAGCTTAGGGGGCGAGAACAAGTACTTC,TRBJ2-5,TRBV7-9,-,-
CASSQEHREIEKLFF,TGCGCCAGCAGCCAAGAGCACAGGGAGATTGAAAAACTGTTTTTT,TRBJ1-4,TRBV4-3,-,-
CASSVGTLRTDTQYF,TGTGCCAGCAGCGTAGGGACTCTCCGCACAGATACGCAGTATTTT,TRBJ2-3,TRBV9,-,-
CASSLGGGPTYNEQFF,TGTGCCAGCAGCTTAGGGGGGGGGCCCACCTACAATGAGCAGTTCTTC,TRBJ2-1,TRBV7-8,-,once
CASSLQRTGGRGYTF,TGCGCCAGCAGCCTACAACGGACAGGGGGTAGAGGCTACACCTTC,TRBJ1-2,TRBV4-3,TRBD1,-
CASSLQGTGQETQYF,TGTGCCAGCAGCTTGCAGGGGACAGGACAAGAGACCCAGTACTTC,TRBJ2-5,TRBV5-4,TRBD1,-
CAIKSDRGEGNQPQHF,TGTGCCATCAAATCGGACAGGGGGGAAGGCAATCAGCCCCAGCATTTT,TRBJ1-5,TRBV10-3,TRBD1,-
CASSLSGSVVAQYF,TGTGCCAGCAGTTTATCCGGGAGCGTCGTGGCCCAGTACTTC,TRBJ2-5,TRBV28,-,-
CASSTYNEQFF,TGTGCCAGCAGCACCTACAATGAGCAGTTCTTC,TRBJ2-1,TRBV6-5,-,few
CASSLEMGLNTEAFF,TGTGCCAGCTCACTTGAGATGGGCTTGAACACTGAAGCTTTCTTT,TRBJ1-1,TRBV18,-,-